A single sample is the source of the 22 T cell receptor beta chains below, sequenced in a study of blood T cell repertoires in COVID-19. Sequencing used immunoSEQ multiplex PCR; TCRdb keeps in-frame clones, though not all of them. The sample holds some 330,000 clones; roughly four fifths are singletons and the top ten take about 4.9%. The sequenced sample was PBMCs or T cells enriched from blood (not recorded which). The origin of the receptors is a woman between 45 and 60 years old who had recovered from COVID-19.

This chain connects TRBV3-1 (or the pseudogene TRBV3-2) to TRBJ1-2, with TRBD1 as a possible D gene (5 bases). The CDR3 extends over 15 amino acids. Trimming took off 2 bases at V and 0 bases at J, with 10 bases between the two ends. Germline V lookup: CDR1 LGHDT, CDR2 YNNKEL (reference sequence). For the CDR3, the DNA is TGTGCCAGCAGCCAATCATACAGGCCTAACTATGGCTACACCTTC. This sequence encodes CASSQSYRPNYGYTF.

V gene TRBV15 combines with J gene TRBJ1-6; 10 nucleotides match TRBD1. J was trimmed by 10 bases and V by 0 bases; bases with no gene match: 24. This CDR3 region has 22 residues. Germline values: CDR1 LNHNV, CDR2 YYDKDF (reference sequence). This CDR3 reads CATSRDITPGQGKIPGLSPLHF. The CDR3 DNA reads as TGTGCCACCAGCAGAGATATCACACCGGGACAGGGGAAGATCCCCGGGTTGTCACCCCTCCACTTT.

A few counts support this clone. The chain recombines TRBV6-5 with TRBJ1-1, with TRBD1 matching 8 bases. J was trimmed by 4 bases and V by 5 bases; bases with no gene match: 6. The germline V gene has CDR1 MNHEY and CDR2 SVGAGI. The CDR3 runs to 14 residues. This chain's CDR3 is CASSPFTGGTEAFF. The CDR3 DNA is TGTGCCAGCAGTCCCTTTACAGGGGGCACTGAAGCTTTCTTT.

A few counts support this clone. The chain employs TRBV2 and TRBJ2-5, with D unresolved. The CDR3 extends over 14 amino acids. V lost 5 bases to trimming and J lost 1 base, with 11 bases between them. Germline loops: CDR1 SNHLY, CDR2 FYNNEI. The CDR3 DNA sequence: TGTGCCAGCAGTCCTGGTGGCAGCCAAGAGACCCAGTACTTC. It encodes CASSPGGSQETQYF.

The CDR3 sequence is CASSQDRATTEAFF. In nucleotides, the CDR3 is TGTGCCAGTAGTCAGGACAGGGCGACCACTGAAGCTTTCTTT. V usage is TRBV19 and J usage is TRBJ1-1, with 8 positions matching TRBD1. CDR1 and CDR2 (germline): LNHDA, SQIVND (reference sequence). The CDR3 sequence is 14 residues long. V gave up 5 bases and J gave up 4 bases; unmatched junction bases: 6. Filled out from reference TRBV19 and TRBJ1-1, the complete variable domain reads DGGITQSPKYLFRKEGQNVTLSCEQNLNHDAMYWYRQDPGQGLRLIYYSQIVNDFQKGDIAEGYSVSREKKESFPLTVTSAQKNPTAFYLCASSQDRATTEAFFGQGTRLTVV.

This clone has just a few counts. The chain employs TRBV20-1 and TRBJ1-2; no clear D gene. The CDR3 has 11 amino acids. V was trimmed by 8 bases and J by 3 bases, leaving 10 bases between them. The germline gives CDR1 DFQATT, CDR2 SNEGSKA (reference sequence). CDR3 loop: CSTYADYGYTF. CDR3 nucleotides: TGCAGTACTTACGCGGACTATGGCTACACCTTC.

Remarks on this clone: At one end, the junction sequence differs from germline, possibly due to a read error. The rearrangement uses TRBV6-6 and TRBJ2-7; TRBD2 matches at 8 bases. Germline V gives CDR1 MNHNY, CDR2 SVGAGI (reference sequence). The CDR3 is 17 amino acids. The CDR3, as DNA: TGTGCCACCAGTCCAGCGGGGGCGTTGCCCAGCTCCTACGAGCAGTACTTC. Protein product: CATSPAGALPSSYEQYF.

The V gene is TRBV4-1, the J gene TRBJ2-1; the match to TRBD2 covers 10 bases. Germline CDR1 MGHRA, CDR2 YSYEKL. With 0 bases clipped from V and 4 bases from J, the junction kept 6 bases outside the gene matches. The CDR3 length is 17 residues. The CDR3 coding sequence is TGCGCCAGCAGCCAAGATATAGCTAGCGGGGGATACAATGAGCAGTTCTTC. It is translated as CASSQDIASGGYNEQFF.

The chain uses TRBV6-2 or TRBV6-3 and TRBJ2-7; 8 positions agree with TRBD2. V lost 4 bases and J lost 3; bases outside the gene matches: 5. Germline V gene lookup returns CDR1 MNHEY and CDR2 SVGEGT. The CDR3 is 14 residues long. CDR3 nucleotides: TGTGCCAGCAGTTCACCGGGACTAGTCTACGAGCAGTACTTC. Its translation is CASSSPGLVYEQYF.

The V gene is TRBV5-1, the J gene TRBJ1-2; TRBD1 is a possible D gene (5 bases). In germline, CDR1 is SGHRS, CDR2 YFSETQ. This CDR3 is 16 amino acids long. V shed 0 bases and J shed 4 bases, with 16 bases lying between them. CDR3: CASSLEARRQFYGYTF. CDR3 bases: TGCGCCAGCAGCTTGGAAGCCCGAAGACAGTTCTATGGCTACACCTTC.

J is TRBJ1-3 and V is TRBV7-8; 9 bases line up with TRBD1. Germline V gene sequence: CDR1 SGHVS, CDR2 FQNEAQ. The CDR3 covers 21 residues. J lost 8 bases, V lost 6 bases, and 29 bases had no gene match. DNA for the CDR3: TGTGCCAGCAGTCTAAACGTCCCCAACGCTAAAAAGGGACAGGGAGGGTACACCATATATTTT. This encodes CASSLNVPNAKKGQGGYTIYF.

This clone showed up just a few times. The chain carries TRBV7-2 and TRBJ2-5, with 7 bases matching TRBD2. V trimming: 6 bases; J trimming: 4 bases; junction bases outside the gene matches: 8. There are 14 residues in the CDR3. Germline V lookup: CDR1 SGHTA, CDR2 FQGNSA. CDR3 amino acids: CASRKAGAGETQYF. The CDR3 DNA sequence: TGTGCCAGCAGAAAGGCGGGAGCGGGAGAGACCCAGTACTTC. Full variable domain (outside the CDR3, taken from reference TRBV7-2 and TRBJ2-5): GAGVSQSPSNKVTEKGKDVELRCDPISGHTALYWYRQSLGQGLEFLIYFQGNSAPDKSGLPSDRFSAERTGGSVSTLTIQRTQQEDSAVYLCASRKAGAGETQYFGPGTRLLVL.

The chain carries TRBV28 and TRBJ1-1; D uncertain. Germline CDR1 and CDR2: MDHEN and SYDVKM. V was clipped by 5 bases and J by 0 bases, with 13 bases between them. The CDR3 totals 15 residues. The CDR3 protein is CASSPIQTMNTEAFF. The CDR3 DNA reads TGTGCCAGCAGTCCAATACAGACTATGAACACTGAAGCTTTCTTT.

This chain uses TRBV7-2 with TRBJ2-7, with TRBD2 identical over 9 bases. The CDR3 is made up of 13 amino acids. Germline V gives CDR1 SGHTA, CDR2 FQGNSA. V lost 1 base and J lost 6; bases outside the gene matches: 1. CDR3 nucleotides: TGTGCCAGCAGCTTAGTGCGGGAGGGCGAGCAGTACTTC. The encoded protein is CASSLVREGEQYF.

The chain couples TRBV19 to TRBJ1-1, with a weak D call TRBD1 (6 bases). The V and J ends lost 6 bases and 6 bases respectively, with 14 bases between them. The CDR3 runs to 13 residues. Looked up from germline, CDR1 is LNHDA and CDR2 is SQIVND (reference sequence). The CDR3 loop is CASREQGTAEAFF. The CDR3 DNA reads TGTGCCAGTAGGGAACAGGGTACAGCTGAAGCTTTCTTT.

CDR3 protein: CASSFPGLAGGSSYNEQFF. The CDR3 DNA reads as TGTGCCAGCAGCTTCCCGGGACTAGCGGGGGGGAGCTCCTACAATGAGCAGTTCTTC. This chain connects TRBV5-6 to TRBJ2-1; 16 nucleotides line up with TRBD2. The V segment lost 2 bases and the J segment 0 bases; nucleotides outside the gene matches: 5. CDR1 is SGHDT and CDR2 is YYEEEE in the germline V gene. This CDR3 has 19 residues. The full variable domain, in which reference TRBV5-6 and TRBJ2-1 provide the parts outside the CDR3, is DAGVTQSPTHLIKTRGQQVTLRCSPKSGHDTVSWYQQALGQGPQFIFQYYEEEERQRGNFPDRFSGHQFPNYSSELNVNALLLGDSALYLCASSFPGLAGGSSYNEQFFGPGTRLTVL.

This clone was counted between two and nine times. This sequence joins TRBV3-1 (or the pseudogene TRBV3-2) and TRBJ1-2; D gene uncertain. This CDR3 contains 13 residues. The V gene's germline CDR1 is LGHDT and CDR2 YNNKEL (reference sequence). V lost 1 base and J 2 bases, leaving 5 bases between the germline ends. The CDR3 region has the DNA TGTGCCAGCAGCCAAGCACAAAACTATGGCTACACCTTC. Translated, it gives CASSQAQNYGYTF.

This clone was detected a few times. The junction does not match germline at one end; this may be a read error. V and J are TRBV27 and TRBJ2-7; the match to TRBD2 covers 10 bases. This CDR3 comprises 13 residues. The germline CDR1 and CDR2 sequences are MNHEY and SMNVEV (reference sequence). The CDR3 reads CASSPAPLAGVSF. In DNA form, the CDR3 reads TGTGCCAGCAGCCCAGCGCCTCTAGCGGGAGTTTCTTTC.

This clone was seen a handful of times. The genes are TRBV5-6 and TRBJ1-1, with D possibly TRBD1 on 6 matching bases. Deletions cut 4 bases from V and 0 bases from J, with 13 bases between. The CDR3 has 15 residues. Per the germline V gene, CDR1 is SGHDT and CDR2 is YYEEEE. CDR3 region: CASSEIQGLNTEAFF. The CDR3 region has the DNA TGTGCCAGCAGCGAAATACAGGGTCTGAACACTGAAGCTTTCTTT. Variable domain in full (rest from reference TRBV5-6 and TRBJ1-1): DAGVTQSPTHLIKTRGQQVTLRCSPKSGHDTVSWYQQALGQGPQFIFQYYEEEERQRGNFPDRFSGHQFPNYSSELNVNALLLGDSALYLCASSEIQGLNTEAFFGQGTRLTVV.

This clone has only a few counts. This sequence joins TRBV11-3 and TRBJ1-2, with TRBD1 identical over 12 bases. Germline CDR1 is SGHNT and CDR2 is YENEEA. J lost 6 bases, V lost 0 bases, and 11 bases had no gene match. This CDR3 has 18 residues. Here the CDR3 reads CASSLDPYRGQGANGYTF. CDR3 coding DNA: TGTGCCAGCAGCTTAGATCCCTACAGGGGACAGGGGGCAAATGGCTACACCTTC.

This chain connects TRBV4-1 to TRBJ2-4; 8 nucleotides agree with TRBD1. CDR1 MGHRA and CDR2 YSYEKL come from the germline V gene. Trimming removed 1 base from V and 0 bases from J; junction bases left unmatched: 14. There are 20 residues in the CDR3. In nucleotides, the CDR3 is TGCGCCAGCAGCCAAGGACAGGGGAGATTAACTTCTTTAGCCAAAAACATTCAGTACTTC. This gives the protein CASSQGQGRLTSLAKNIQYF.

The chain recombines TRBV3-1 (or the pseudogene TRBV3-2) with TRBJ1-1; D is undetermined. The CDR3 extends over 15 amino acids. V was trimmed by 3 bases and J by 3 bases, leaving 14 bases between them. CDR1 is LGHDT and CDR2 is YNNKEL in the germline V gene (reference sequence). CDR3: CASSQLGGGDTEAFF. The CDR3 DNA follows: TGTGCCAGCAGCCAGTTGGGTGGAGGAGACACTGAAGCTTTCTTT.